This TCR beta chain originates from a study of blood T cell repertoires in COVID-19. At the level of the study: The United States, Italy and Spain supplied acute and convalescent COVID-19 samples. From T cells, B-cell-depleted T cells, or PBMCs came the material, which was cDNA or gDNA.

Data came from immunoSEQ multiplex PCR; TCRdb stores just in-frame clones and leaves some out. The data hold about 12,000 clones, with roughly 70% observed a single time. This TCR came from a man aged 55 to 70 with COVID-19, enrolled during active disease. Sequencing used peripheral blood.

CDR3 protein: CASSGQVYSNQPQHF. CDR3 DNA: TGTGCCAGTAGTGGACAGGTATATAGCAATCAGCCCCAGCATTTT. This chain links TRBV19 with TRBJ1-5, with 7 bases aligning to TRBD1. Germline CDR1 is LNHDA and CDR2 is SQIVND (reference sequence). J lost 0 bases, V lost 5 bases, and 4 bases had no gene match. The CDR3 length is 15 residues.